Listed below are T cell receptor beta chains from one sample, sequenced in a study of blood T cell repertoires in COVID-19. Profiled with immunoSEQ multiplex PCR; TCRdb holds only in-frame clones, not every one. The repertoire holds 20,000 to 25,000 clones, with 80% as singletons. Sample: peripheral blood. These receptors came from a man between 60 and 75 years old with active COVID-19. Both conserved end residues are part of each CDR3. Each record gives: V gene, D gene, clone size, CDR3 length, J gene, CDR3 DNA, CDR3 protein. D genes are given only for firm matches. Some rows mark clone size as missing; the rest say once, few, many or name a class of expanded clone.

TRBV29-1	.	.	12	TRBJ2-7	TGCAGCGTCGCCCGGGGGACCTACGAGCAGTACTTC	CSVARGTYEQYF
TRBV7-2	TRBD2	.	15	TRBJ2-7	TGTGCCAGCAGCTCAGCGGGAGCCCTCTCCTACGAGCAGTACTTC	CASSSAGALSYEQYF
TRBV19	TRBD1	.	14	TRBJ1-1	TGTGCCACCCGGACAGGGGGGATGAGGACTGAAGCTTTCTTT	CATRTGGMRTEAFF
TRBV2	.	.	14	TRBJ2-5	TGTGCCAGCAGTGTCCCCGGACTCAAAGAGACCCAGTACTTC	CASSVPGLKETQYF
TRBV7-2	TRBD1	once	16	TRBJ1-5	TGTGCCAGCAGCTTAGAAATAGGACAGGGGCGTCAGCCCCAGCATTTT	CASSLEIGQGRQPQHF
TRBV25-1	.	.	14	TRBJ1-6	TGTGCCGTAGAAGGGGCCACCTATAATTCACCCCTCCACTTT	CAVEGATYNSPLHF
TRBV5-1	.	.	16	TRBJ2-1	TGCGCCAGCAGCTTGGAGGGGAGGAGCTCCTACAATGAGCAGTTCTTC	CASSLEGRSSYNEQFF
TRBV7-9	.	.	13	TRBJ2-7	TGTGCCAGCAGCCCAAACTCCAGGGACGAGCAGTACTTC	CASSPNSRDEQYF
TRBV19	.	.	15	TRBJ2-3	TGTGCCAGTAGTATATCTCGGGGAAGCACAGATACGCAGTATTTT	CASSISRGSTDTQYF
TRBV4-3	TRBD1	.	14	TRBJ1-2	TGCGCCAGCAGCTCCGACAGGGGGCCTTATGGCTACACCTTC	CASSSDRGPYGYTF
TRBV19	.	.	13	TRBJ2-7	TGTGCCAGTAGTTCCAGACATTCGGGGGAGCAGTACTTC	CASSSRHSGEQYF
TRBV4-3	.	.	16	TRBJ1-2	TGCGCCAGCAGCCAGGTGCCTACGGACAAGAACTATGGCTACACCTTC	CASSQVPTDKNYGYTF
TRBV5-8	TRBD1	once	17	TRBJ2-6	TGTGCCAGCAGCGACGACAGGGCGGGCTCTGGGGCCAACGTCCTGACTTTC	CASSDDRAGSGANVLTF
TRBV5-5	TRBD2	.	15	TRBJ2-1	TGTGCCAGCAGCTTCGGACTAGCAGGCTACAATGAGCAGTTCTTC	CASSFGLAGYNEQFF
TRBV2	.	.	14	TRBJ2-3	TGTGCCAGCTGGCCGGGAACTAGCACAGATACGCAGTATTTT	CASWPGTSTDTQYF
TRBV4-1	.	.	17	TRBJ1-4	TGCGCCAGCAGCCCCCCGACGGGGGGCCGAACTAATGAAAAACTGTTTTTT	CASSPPTGGRTNEKLFF
TRBV7-2	.	.	11	TRBJ1-4	TGTGCCAGCAGCTTGAGTGAAAAACTGTTTTTT	CASSLSEKLFF
TRBV29-1	.	.	14	TRBJ2-7	TGCAGCGTTTCCTCGGTGACAAGCTCCTACGAGCAGTACTTC	CSVSSVTSSYEQYF
TRBV27	TRBD1	medium-sized	13	TRBJ2-2	TGTGCCAGCAGGGGACAGACCCGCGGGGAGCTGTTTTTT	CASRGQTRGELFF
TRBV6-2/TRBV6-3	TRBD1	.	15	TRBJ2-7	TGTGCCAGCAGCCGACCGACAGGGGGCGTTGGCGAGCAGTACTTC	CASSRPTGGVGEQYF
TRBV5-1	TRBD2	.	15	TRBJ2-3	TGCGCCAGCAGTTTAGCGGGAGGCCGCACAGATACGCAGTATTTT	CASSLAGGRTDTQYF
TRBV7-9	TRBD2	medium-sized	15	TRBJ2-3	TGTGCCAGCAGCCAATCCGGGACTAGCGTAGATACGCAGTATTTT	CASSQSGTSVDTQYF
TRBV21-1	.	few	15	TRBJ2-5	TGTGCCAGCAGCAAGCGGCAGCGAAACCAAGAGACCCAGTACTTC	CASSKRQRNQETQYF
TRBV6-5	.	.	14	TRBJ1-6	TGTGCCAGCAGCAACCCGGTTATAAATTCACCCCTCCACTTT	CASSNPVINSPLHF
TRBV27	TRBD2	.	16	TRBJ2-7	TGTGCCAGCAGTTTAACGGGCGGGAGGACGTCCTACGAGCAGTACTTC	CASSLTGGRTSYEQYF
TRBV7-5	.	.	16	TRBJ2-7	TGTGCCAGAAGGGCCCTGTTGAAGCGGGGCTCCTACGAGCAGTACTTC	CARRALLKRGSYEQYF
TRBV6-2/TRBV6-3	.	.	13	TRBJ1-2	TGTGCCAGCAGTCTCACAAGACAGACGGGCTACACCTTC	CASSLTRQTGYTF
TRBV7-9	.	few	11	TRBJ2-7	TGTGCCAGCAGCCCGAGCCACGAGCAGTACTTC	CASSPSHEQYF
TRBV29-1	.	few	13	TRBJ2-7	TGCAGCGTTGTAACAGCTACCTCCTACGAGCAGTACTTC	CSVVTATSYEQYF
TRBV5-8	TRBD2	.	15	TRBJ2-7	TGTGCCAGCAGCTTTAGCGGGAGAGAGGCGGGCGAGCAGTACTTC	CASSFSGREAGEQYF
TRBV3-1/TRBV3-2	TRBD2	.	16	TRBJ2-7	TGTGCCAGCAGCCATCCCTGGGGGGGTCCCCCCTACGAGCAGTACTTC	CASSHPWGGPPYEQYF
TRBV23-1	.	few	17	TRBJ2-7	TGCGCCAGCAGTCGACAGGGCTCTTTGGCGGGGCCCTACGAGCAGTACTTC	CASSRQGSLAGPYEQYF
TRBV15	.	.	13	TRBJ2-3	TGTGCCACCAAGCTAGCGAGCACAGATACGCAGTATTTT	CATKLASTDTQYF